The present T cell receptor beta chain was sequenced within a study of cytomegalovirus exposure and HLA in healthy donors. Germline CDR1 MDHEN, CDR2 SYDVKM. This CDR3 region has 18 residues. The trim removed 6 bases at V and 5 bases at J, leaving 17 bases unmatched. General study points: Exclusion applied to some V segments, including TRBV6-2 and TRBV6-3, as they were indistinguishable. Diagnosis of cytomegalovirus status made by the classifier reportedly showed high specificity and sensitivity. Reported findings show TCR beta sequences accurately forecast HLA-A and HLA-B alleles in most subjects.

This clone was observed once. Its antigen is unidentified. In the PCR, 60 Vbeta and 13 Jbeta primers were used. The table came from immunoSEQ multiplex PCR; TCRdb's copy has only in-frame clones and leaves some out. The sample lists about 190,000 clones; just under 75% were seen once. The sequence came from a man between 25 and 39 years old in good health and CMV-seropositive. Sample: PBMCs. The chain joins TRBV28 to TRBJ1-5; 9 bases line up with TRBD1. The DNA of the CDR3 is TGTGCCAGCAGGGGGGGGAGGGACTGGGACAGGGCTTATCAGCCCCAGCATTTT. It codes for CASRGGRDWDRAYQPQHF.